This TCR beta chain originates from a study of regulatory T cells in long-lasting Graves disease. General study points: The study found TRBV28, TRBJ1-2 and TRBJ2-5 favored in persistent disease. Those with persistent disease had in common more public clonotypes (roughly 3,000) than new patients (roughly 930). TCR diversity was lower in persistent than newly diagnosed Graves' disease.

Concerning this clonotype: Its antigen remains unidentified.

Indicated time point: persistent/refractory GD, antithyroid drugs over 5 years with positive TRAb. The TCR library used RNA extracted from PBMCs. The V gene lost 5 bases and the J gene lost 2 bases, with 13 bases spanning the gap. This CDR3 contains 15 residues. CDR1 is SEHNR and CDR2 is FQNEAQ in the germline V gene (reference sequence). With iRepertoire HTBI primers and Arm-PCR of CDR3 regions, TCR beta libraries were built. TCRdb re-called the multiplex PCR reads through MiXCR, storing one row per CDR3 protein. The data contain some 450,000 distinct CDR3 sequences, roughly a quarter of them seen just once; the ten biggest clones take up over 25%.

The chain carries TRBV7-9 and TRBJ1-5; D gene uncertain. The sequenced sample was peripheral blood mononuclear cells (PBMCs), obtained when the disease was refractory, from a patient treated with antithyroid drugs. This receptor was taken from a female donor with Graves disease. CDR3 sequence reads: CASSEGSRGNQPQHF. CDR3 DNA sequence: TGTGCCAGCAGCGAGGGTAGCCGGGGCAATCAGCCCCAGCATTTT.